This TCR beta chain was retrieved from a study of blood T cell repertoires in COVID-19. Study-level information: The origin of the acute and convalescent COVID-19 samples was the United States, Italy and Spain. The analysed material was cDNA or gDNA that came from T cells, B-cell-depleted T cells, or PBMCs.

Original methodology: Reference gene primers were amplified, and this amplification served to estimate nucleated cell counts. Generated by immunoSEQ multiplex PCR, the TCRdb table keeps only in-frame clones and is missing some. The V and J calls and the clone size are those of that table, but D and trimming were determined from the DNA. The repertoire holds 140,000 to 150,000 clones, with 85% to 90% as singletons. This CDR3 has 14 residues. V lost 0 bases and J 5 bases, leaving 10 bases between the germline ends. Germline lookup yields CDR1 SGHTA and CDR2 FQGNSA. Concerning this clone itself: The same CDR3 arises from other DNA sequences in this sample as well.

The J gene is TRBJ2-5, the V gene TRBV7-2; D is perhaps TRBD2 (7 bases). Sequencing was performed on peripheral blood. This receptor was taken from a human donor in a cohort sampled during active COVID-19. The CDR3 nucleotides read TGTGCCAGCAGCTTAGCGGGGAGGGGGGAGACCCAGTACTTC. Translating gives CASSLAGRGETQYF.